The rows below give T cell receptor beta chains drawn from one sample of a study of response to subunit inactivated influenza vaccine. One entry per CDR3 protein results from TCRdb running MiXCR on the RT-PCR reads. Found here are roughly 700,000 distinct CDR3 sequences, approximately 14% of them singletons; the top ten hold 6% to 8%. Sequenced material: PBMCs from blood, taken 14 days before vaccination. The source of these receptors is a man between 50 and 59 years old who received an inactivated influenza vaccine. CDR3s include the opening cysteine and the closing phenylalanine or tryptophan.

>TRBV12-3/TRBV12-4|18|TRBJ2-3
CASSPWTSGGSSTDTQYF
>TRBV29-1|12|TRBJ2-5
CSDRQGSETQYF
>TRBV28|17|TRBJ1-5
CASSFGPGTMPSQPQHF
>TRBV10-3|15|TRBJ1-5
CAISVGRDSNQPQHF
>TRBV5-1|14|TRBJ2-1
CASSLAPGYNEQFF
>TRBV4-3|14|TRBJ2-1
CASSQRQVRNEQFF
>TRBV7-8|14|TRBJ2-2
CASRTSGRTGELFF
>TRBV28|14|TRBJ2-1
CASSTRRTLNEQFF
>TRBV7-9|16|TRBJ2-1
CASSQTSGRDRDEQFF
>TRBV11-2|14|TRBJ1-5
CASSSSGGQQPQHF
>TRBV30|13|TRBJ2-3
CAWSVYGTDTQYF
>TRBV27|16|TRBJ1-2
CASSLSSQWTSYGYTF